The 21 T cell receptor beta chains reported below all come from one sample, sequenced in a study of CD8 T cells in Susac syndrome. RNA in amounts of roughly 0.5 to 1 ug was reverse transcribed with random hexamers. TCRdb independently ran MiXCR on the immunoSEQ multiplex PCR reads; one entry per CDR3 protein. The sample has approximately 190,000 distinct CDR3 sequences, 91% seen once. Input material: CD4+ T cells from PBMCs. All receptors derive from a human donor with Susac syndrome.

Only one count was recorded for this clonotype. V and J are TRBV24-1 and TRBJ2-1; D gene unclear. Trimming removed 3 bases at V and 7 bases at J, with 3 bases between. Germline V gene data show CDR1 as KGHDR and CDR2 as SFDVKD. The CDR3 loop spans 11 amino acids. CDR3 nucleotides: TGTGCCACCAGTGATGGAAATGAGCAGTTCTTC. Protein sequence: CATSDGNEQFF.

V usage is TRBV20-1 and J usage is TRBJ2-3; possibly TRBD1 for D (5 bases). Trimming left V 3 bases short and J 3 bases short, with 13 bases between. The CDR3 contains 14 residues. Per germline, CDR1 DFQATT and CDR2 SNEGSKA (reference sequence). Here the CDR3 reads CSASDSLGTDTQYF. DNA for the CDR3: TGCAGTGCTAGCGACAGCTTAGGGACAGATACGCAGTATTTT.

This clonotype was counted once. The chain combines TRBV5-1 with TRBJ2-1, with 7 nucleotides matching TRBD2. V shed 4 bases, J shed 4 bases, and the junction held 11 bases outside the gene matches. This CDR3 spans 16 amino acids. Germline V lookup: CDR1 SGHRS, CDR2 YFSETQ. The CDR3 reads CASSPAGVALYNEQFF. The CDR3 nucleotides are TGCGCCAGCAGCCCGGCGGGAGTAGCGTTGTACAATGAGCAGTTCTTC.

The genes are TRBV7-2 and TRBJ1-2; the D gene is possibly TRBD1 (6 bases). From germline, CDR1 is SGHTA and CDR2 FQGNSA. This CDR3 has 15 residues. The V gene lost 5 bases and the J gene lost 2 bases, with 15 bases spanning the gap. The chain's CDR3 is CASSPKTGANYGYTF. The CDR3 nucleotides are TGTGCCAGCAGCCCCAAGACGGGGGCCAACTATGGCTACACCTTC.

The chain joins TRBV5-4 to TRBJ2-1; 9 bases align to TRBD2. The CDR3 is made up of 15 amino acids. Trimming at V came to 4 bases and at J to 4 bases, leaving 6 bases not matched to a gene. Germline V gives CDR1 SGHNT, CDR2 YYREEE (reference sequence). DNA for the CDR3: TGTGCCAGCAGCCCGGATAGCGGGAGATACAATGAGCAGTTCTTC. Translation gives CASSPDSGRYNEQFF.

The gene calls are TRBV19 and TRBJ2-7, with TRBD1 matching over 7 bases. V was pared by 5 bases and J by 2 bases, with 6 bases of the junction left unmatched. Germline lookup yields CDR1 LNHDA and CDR2 SQIVND (reference sequence). The CDR3 consists of 14 residues. The CDR3 region is CASSDRTGTYEQYF. Here the CDR3 DNA reads TGTGCCAGTAGTGATCGGACAGGAACCTACGAGCAGTACTTC.

This chain links TRBV14 with TRBJ1-2; D is unresolved. Germline V gene sequence: CDR1 SGHDN, CDR2 FVKESK. The CDR3 length is 13 residues. Trimming removed 0 bases from V and 2 bases from J, with 4 bases in between. The CDR3 sequence: CASSQERNYGYTF. The CDR3 DNA is TGTGCCAGCAGCCAAGAACGGAACTATGGCTACACCTTC.

V usage is TRBV3-1 and J usage is TRBJ1-4; TRBD1 matches 7 bases. Looked up from germline, CDR1 is LGHDT and CDR2 is YNNKEL (reference sequence). V lost 8 bases and J lost 2; bases outside the gene matches: 8. This CDR3 comprises 15 residues. For the CDR3, the DNA is TGTGCCAGCGGAGATTACAGGGGCACTAATGAAAAACTGTTTTTT. It yields the protein CASGDYRGTNEKLFF.

The V and J genes are TRBV11-2 and TRBJ1-2, with 8 bases matching TRBD1. CDR1 is SGHAT and CDR2 is FQNNGV in the germline V gene. CDR3 length equals 15 residues. V was pared by 5 bases and J by 4 bases, with 9 bases of the junction left unmatched. This chain's CDR3 is CASSQRTGHSYGYTF. Here the CDR3 DNA reads TGTGCCAGCAGCCAAAGGACAGGGCACAGCTATGGCTACACCTTC.

The chain combines TRBV30 with TRBJ1-5, with no clear D. CDR3 length: 12 residues. V was trimmed by 0 bases and J by 3 bases, leaving 3 bases between them. Germline V CDR1 and CDR2: GTSNPN, SVGIG (reference sequence). CDR3 DNA sequence: TGTGCCTGGAGTGTTGTCAATCAGCCCCAGCATTTT. It encodes CAWSVVNQPQHF.

J is TRBJ1-2 and V is TRBV11-2; D gene uncertain. The V gene lost 1 base and the J gene lost 4 bases, with 10 bases spanning the gap. CDR3 length equals 14 residues. The germline gives CDR1 SGHAT, CDR2 FQNNGV. The CDR3 sequence: CASSLAREGYGYTF. As DNA, the CDR3 is TGTGCCAGCAGCTTAGCACGCGAGGGCTATGGCTACACCTTC.

The chain has TRBV28 and TRBJ2-1, with D hard to call. With 8 bases removed from V and 8 bases from J, the gap between germline ends came to 22 bases. The CDR3 sequence is 15 residues long. Germline V gene lookup returns CDR1 MDHEN and CDR2 SYDVKM. The CDR3 region is CASSTVVVVSDEQFF. The CDR3, as DNA: TGTGCCAGCTCTACTGTAGTGGTTGTTAGTGATGAGCAGTTCTTC.

This clonotype came up a few times. The V call is TRBV9, the J call TRBJ1-1; D unresolved. Per the germline V gene, CDR1 is SGDLS and CDR2 is YYNGEE. CDR3 size: 13 residues. With 1 base removed from V and 0 bases from J, the gap between germline ends came to 4 bases. CDR3 in amino acids: CASSVQLNTEAFF. In DNA, the CDR3 is TGTGCCAGCAGCGTACAGCTGAACACTGAAGCTTTCTTT.

This chain uses TRBV12-3 or TRBV12-4 with TRBJ1-2; 9 bases match TRBD1. The J segment lost 8 bases and the V segment lost 1 base, leaving 8 bases of the junction unmatched. The length of the CDR3 is 15 residues. CDR3 residues: CASSLGGTGSWGYTF. In DNA, the CDR3 is TGTGCCAGCAGTTTAGGGGGGACAGGGAGTTGGGGCTACACCTTC.

This chain joins TRBV2 and TRBJ2-5; 7 bases fit TRBD2. V lost 4 bases and J lost 4; bases outside the gene matches: 6. Per germline, CDR1 SNHLY and CDR2 FYNNEI. This CDR3 region has 14 residues. The CDR3 bases are TGTGCCAGCAGTGGAGGACTAGGGTTAGAGACCCAGTACTTC. Its translation is CASSGGLGLETQYF. Filled out from reference TRBV2 and TRBJ2-5, the complete variable domain reads EPEVTQTPSHQVTQMGQEVILRCVPISNHLYFYWYRQILGQKVEFLVSFYNNEISEKSEIFDDQFSVERPDGSNFTLKIRSTKLEDSAMYFCASSGGLGLETQYFGPGTRLLVL.

The chain couples TRBV5-1 to TRBJ2-7, with 8 bases matching TRBD1. With V trimmed by 1 base and J by 9 bases, 15 bases remained unmatched. This CDR3 spans 16 amino acids. The V gene's germline CDR1 is SGHRS and CDR2 YFSETQ. CDR3 DNA: TGCGCCAGCAGCTTGAATTTTGGACAGGGCCAATTAGGGCAGTACTTC. Encoded protein: CASSLNFGQGQLGQYF.

The chain couples TRBV6-2 or TRBV6-3 to TRBJ2-5, with 7 positions matching TRBD1. CDR3 length: 15 amino acids. The J segment lost 1 base and the V segment lost 2 bases, leaving 4 bases of the junction unmatched. CDR1 is MNHEY and CDR2 is SVGEGT in the germline V gene. CDR3 nucleotides: TGTGCCAGCAGTTACGGGACAGAATCCCAAGAGACCCAGTACTTC. Translation: CASSYGTESQETQYF.

The J gene is TRBJ2-3, the V gene TRBV5-1; 9 nucleotides agree with TRBD2. This CDR3 comprises 15 residues. The ends lost 0 bases at V and 5 bases at J; junction bases unmatched: 4. Per the germline V gene, CDR1 is SGHRS and CDR2 is YFSETQ. The CDR3 loop is CASSLGLAEGDTQYF. As DNA, the CDR3 is TGCGCCAGCAGCTTGGGACTAGCGGAGGGAGATACGCAGTATTTT.

This rearrangement joins TRBV2 to TRBJ1-2; D gene unclear. The V end was cut by 7 bases, the J end by 2 bases, with 11 bases between. Germline CDR1 is SNHLY and CDR2 is FYNNEI. The CDR3 sequence is 13 residues long. The CDR3 protein is CASTPGLNYGYTF. The CDR3 bases are TGTGCCAGCACTCCTGGACTGAACTATGGCTACACCTTC. Filled out from reference TRBV2 and TRBJ1-2, the complete variable domain reads EPEVTQTPSHQVTQMGQEVILRCVPISNHLYFYWYRQILGQKVEFLVSFYNNEISEKSEIFDDQFSVERPDGSNFTLKIRSTKLEDSAMYFCASTPGLNYGYTFGSGTRLTVV.

The chain joins TRBV12-3 or TRBV12-4 to TRBJ2-5; D is undetermined. The V end was cut by 2 bases, the J end by 5 bases, with 12 bases between. The length of the CDR3 is 14 residues. CDR3 DNA: TGTGCCAGCAGTTTAATCGTGGGAAGTGAGACCCAGTACTTC. This codes for CASSLIVGSETQYF.

V gene TRBV6-5 combines with J gene TRBJ1-1; D not resolved. The CDR3 sequence is 13 residues long. V lost 5 bases and J lost 2, with 9 bases in between. Germline CDR1 is MNHEY and CDR2 is SVGAGI. The CDR3 DNA follows: TGTGCCAGCAGTATTACAGTAAACACTGAAGCTTTCTTT. Its protein product is CASSITVNTEAFF.